This is a list of T cell receptor beta chains from one sample in a study of blood T cell repertoires in COVID-19. Here immunoSEQ multiplex PCR was the method, and the copy in TCRdb shows in-frame clones only, minus some. The sample has around 290,000 clones, approximately 90% seen once. Material for sequencing was PBMCs or T cells enriched from blood (not recorded which). The origin of the receptors is a woman aged 60-75 years in a cohort exposed to, infected with or recovered from COVID-19 (not recorded which). The CDR3 runs from the conserved cysteine through the conserved F or W. D genes are given only for firm matches. Clone sizes are given selectively: once, few, many, or a class where the clone is expanded.

d_call: .
j_call: TRBJ2-1
clone_size: .
v_call: TRBV28
cdr3_aa: CASSSAYNEQFF
cdr3_nt: TGTGCCAGCAGCAGCGCTTACAATGAGCAGTTCTTC

d_call: TRBD1
j_call: TRBJ2-1
clone_size: few
v_call: TRBV13
cdr3_aa: CASSLARTGGRNEQFF
cdr3_nt: TGTGCCAGCAGCTTAGCCAGGACAGGGGGACGGAATGAGCAGTTCTTC

d_call: .
j_call: TRBJ1-5
clone_size: .
v_call: TRBV29-1
cdr3_aa: CSVGRAGNSNQPQHF
cdr3_nt: TGCAGCGTAGGAAGGGCGGGGAACAGCAATCAGCCCCAGCATTTT

d_call: TRBD1
j_call: TRBJ1-2
clone_size: .
v_call: TRBV5-1
cdr3_aa: CASSLDRGDYGYTF
cdr3_nt: TGCGCCAGCAGCTTGGACAGGGGCGACTATGGCTACACCTTC

d_call: TRBD2
j_call: TRBJ2-7
clone_size: .
v_call: TRBV24-1
cdr3_aa: CATSETSGSSRDEQYF
cdr3_nt: TGTGCCACCAGTGAAACTAGCGGGAGTTCCCGGGACGAGCAGTACTTC

d_call: TRBD2
j_call: TRBJ2-6
clone_size: .
v_call: TRBV18
cdr3_aa: CASSPFREAGANVLTF
cdr3_nt: TGTGCCAGCTCACCATTCCGGGAGGCTGGGGCCAACGTCCTGACTTTC

d_call: .
j_call: TRBJ1-1
clone_size: .
v_call: TRBV3-1/TRBV3-2
cdr3_aa: CASSQPVESREVEAFF
cdr3_nt: TGTGCCAGCAGCCAACCTGTAGAGTCGAGAGAGGTGGAAGCTTTCTTT

d_call: .
j_call: TRBJ1-1
clone_size: .
v_call: TRBV21-1
cdr3_aa: CASSKGPGVQHLNTEAFF
cdr3_nt: TGTGCCAGCAGCAAAGGACCCGGGGTTCAGCACCTGAACACTGAAGCTTTCTTT

d_call: TRBD1
j_call: TRBJ2-5
clone_size: .
v_call: TRBV14
cdr3_aa: CASSHRGGRETQYF
cdr3_nt: TGTGCCAGCAGCCATCGAGGGGGCCGAGAGACCCAGTACTTC

d_call: .
j_call: TRBJ2-2
clone_size: .
v_call: TRBV6-4
cdr3_aa: CATTPQGIGELFF
cdr3_nt: TGTGCCACCACACCCCAGGGCATCGGGGAGCTGTTTTTT

d_call: .
j_call: TRBJ1-2
clone_size: .
v_call: TRBV11-2
cdr3_aa: CASAGEAPGYTF
cdr3_nt: TGTGCCAGTGCGGGGGAGGCTCCTGGCTACACCTTC

d_call: .
j_call: TRBJ1-1
clone_size: .
v_call: TRBV29-1
cdr3_aa: CSVEPSGQRNTEAFF
cdr3_nt: TGCAGCGTTGAACCGTCGGGACAAAGGAACACTGAAGCTTTCTTT

d_call: .
j_call: TRBJ1-1
clone_size: .
v_call: TRBV6-4
cdr3_aa: CASTFLTTTATEAFF
cdr3_nt: TGTGCCAGCACCTTTCTAACCACGACAGCTACTGAAGCTTTCTTT

d_call: .
j_call: TRBJ2-7
clone_size: .
v_call: TRBV6-2/TRBV6-3
cdr3_aa: CASSYYRTAYEQYF
cdr3_nt: TGTGCCAGCAGTTACTACCGGACAGCCTACGAGCAGTACTTC

d_call: .
j_call: TRBJ2-5
clone_size: few
v_call: TRBV18
cdr3_aa: CASSPNNQETQYF
cdr3_nt: TGTGCCAGCTCACCGAACAACCAAGAGACCCAGTACTTC

d_call: .
j_call: TRBJ2-3
clone_size: .
v_call: TRBV11-2
cdr3_aa: CASSPSTDTQYF
cdr3_nt: TGTGCCAGCAGCCCGAGCACAGATACGCAGTATTTT

d_call: TRBD2
j_call: TRBJ2-1
clone_size: .
v_call: TRBV11-2
cdr3_aa: CASSSRLAYDEQFF
cdr3_nt: TGTGCCAGCAGCTCGCGACTAGCTTACGATGAGCAGTTCTTC

d_call: .
j_call: TRBJ2-2
clone_size: .
v_call: TRBV5-4
cdr3_aa: CASSSPGGGELFF
cdr3_nt: TGTGCCAGCAGCTCACCCGGGGGCGGGGAGCTGTTTTTT

d_call: TRBD1
j_call: TRBJ2-3
clone_size: .
v_call: TRBV15
cdr3_aa: CATSRDGTGGIDTQYF
cdr3_nt: TGTGCCACCAGCAGAGATGGGACAGGGGGTATAGATACGCAGTATTTT

d_call: .
j_call: TRBJ1-2
clone_size: .
v_call: TRBV7-9
cdr3_aa: CASSLVEGSYTF
cdr3_nt: TGTGCCAGCAGCTTAGTGGAGGGGAGCTACACCTTC

d_call: TRBD1
j_call: TRBJ1-6
clone_size: .
v_call: TRBV5-4
cdr3_aa: CASSFQGALNSPLHF
cdr3_nt: TGTGCCAGCAGCTTCCAGGGGGCGTTAAATTCACCCCTCCACTTT

d_call: .
j_call: TRBJ1-3
clone_size: few
v_call: TRBV6-5
cdr3_aa: CASSNGQTGNTIYF
cdr3_nt: TGTGCCAGCAGTAACGGACAGACTGGAAACACCATATATTTT

d_call: .
j_call: TRBJ2-6
clone_size: .
v_call: TRBV13
cdr3_aa: CASYPSSGANVLTF
cdr3_nt: TGTGCCAGCTACCCCAGCTCTGGGGCCAACGTCCTGACTTTC

d_call: .
j_call: TRBJ2-3
clone_size: .
v_call: TRBV9
cdr3_aa: CASSPIQGGTTDTQYF
cdr3_nt: TGTGCCAGCAGCCCCATCCAGGGTGGTACCACAGATACGCAGTATTTT

d_call: TRBD2
j_call: TRBJ2-7
clone_size: .
v_call: TRBV6-5
cdr3_aa: CAIGPGGSEQYF
cdr3_nt: TGTGCCATCGGCCCGGGGGGGAGCGAGCAGTACTTC

d_call: TRBD2
j_call: TRBJ2-5
clone_size: .
v_call: TRBV2
cdr3_aa: CASSGEAGGKETQYF
cdr3_nt: TGTGCCAGCAGTGGGGAAGCGGGGGGGAAAGAGACCCAGTACTTC

d_call: .
j_call: TRBJ1-5
clone_size: few
v_call: TRBV5-1
cdr3_aa: CASSPSGGGHQPQHF
cdr3_nt: TGCGCCAGCAGCCCCTCGGGGGGGGGACATCAGCCCCAGCATTTT

d_call: .
j_call: TRBJ2-7
clone_size: .
v_call: TRBV11-2
cdr3_aa: CASSLVVGERQWYF
cdr3_nt: TGTGCCAGCAGCTTAGTGGTTGGTGAGCGGCAGTGGTACTTC

d_call: TRBD1
j_call: TRBJ1-1
clone_size: .
v_call: TRBV2
cdr3_aa: CASSRDSRTEAFF
cdr3_nt: TGTGCCAGCAGCCGGGACAGTCGGACTGAAGCTTTCTTT

d_call: .
j_call: TRBJ1-6
clone_size: few
v_call: TRBV28
cdr3_aa: CASSLSGFNSPLHF
cdr3_nt: TGTGCCAGCAGTTTATCAGGGTTCAATTCACCCCTCCACTTT

d_call: TRBD1
j_call: TRBJ1-2
clone_size: .
v_call: TRBV5-4
cdr3_aa: CASSPGQGVMEGYTF
cdr3_nt: TGTGCCAGCAGCCCGGGACAGGGTGTCATGGAGGGCTACACCTTC

d_call: TRBD1
j_call: TRBJ1-5
clone_size: .
v_call: TRBV28
cdr3_aa: CASSTGERASQPQHF
cdr3_nt: TGTGCCAGCAGTACAGGGGAAAGAGCAAGTCAGCCCCAGCATTTT

d_call: .
j_call: TRBJ1-5
clone_size: .
v_call: TRBV28
cdr3_aa: CASSFRELNQPQHF
cdr3_nt: TGTGCCAGCAGTTTCCGGGAACTCAATCAGCCCCAGCATTTT

d_call: TRBD1
j_call: TRBJ1-2
clone_size: .
v_call: TRBV24-1
cdr3_aa: CATSEGTGVVGGYTF
cdr3_nt: TGTGCCACCAGTGAGGGGACAGGGGTCGTGGGTGGCTACACCTTC

d_call: .
j_call: TRBJ1-3
clone_size: .
v_call: TRBV25-1
cdr3_aa: CASSETWEARGTIYF
cdr3_nt: TGTGCCAGCAGTGAAACTTGGGAGGCCAGAGGCACCATATATTTT

d_call: TRBD1
j_call: TRBJ2-2
clone_size: .
v_call: TRBV27
cdr3_aa: CASRTLRQGQTTGELFF
cdr3_nt: TGTGCCAGCAGGACCCTTCGACAGGGGCAGACTACCGGGGAGCTGTTTTTT

d_call: .
j_call: TRBJ2-1
clone_size: .
v_call: TRBV18
cdr3_aa: CASSPPQGIGRVFF
cdr3_nt: TGTGCCAGCTCACCACCGCAGGGGATCGGTCGAGTGTTCTTC

d_call: .
j_call: TRBJ1-3
clone_size: .
v_call: TRBV5-1
cdr3_aa: CASSRGDEFTGYSGNTIYF
cdr3_nt: TGCGCCAGCAGCCGAGGAGACGAATTTACAGGGTACTCTGGAAACACCATATATTTT

d_call: .
j_call: TRBJ1-4
clone_size: .
v_call: TRBV10-2
cdr3_aa: CASSEIGTSNEKLFF
cdr3_nt: TGCGCCAGCAGTGAGATTGGGACTTCTAATGAAAAACTGTTTTTT

d_call: TRBD1
j_call: TRBJ1-5
clone_size: once
v_call: TRBV4-1
cdr3_aa: CASSQVDRVDQPQHF
cdr3_nt: TGCGCCAGCAGCCAAGTAGACAGGGTGGATCAGCCCCAGCATTTT

d_call: .
j_call: TRBJ1-6
clone_size: .
v_call: TRBV19
cdr3_aa: CASSIVQTGRANSPLHF
cdr3_nt: TGTGCCAGTAGTATAGTCCAGACCGGGCGGGCCAATTCACCCCTCCACTTT

d_call: .
j_call: TRBJ1-1
clone_size: .
v_call: TRBV24-1
cdr3_aa: CATAGDPDTEAFF
cdr3_nt: TGTGCCACTGCAGGGGACCCCGACACTGAAGCTTTCTTT

d_call: .
j_call: TRBJ1-2
clone_size: .
v_call: TRBV7-2
cdr3_aa: CASSATPNYGYTF
cdr3_nt: TGTGCCAGCAGCGCCACACCGAACTATGGCTACACCTTC

d_call: .
j_call: TRBJ2-5
clone_size: .
v_call: TRBV29-1
cdr3_aa: CSVGDRRTGETQYF
cdr3_nt: TGCAGCGTGGGTGACAGGAGGACGGGAGAGACCCAGTACTTC

d_call: TRBD2
j_call: TRBJ2-1
clone_size: .
v_call: TRBV4-1
cdr3_aa: CASRQPGRAFPEQFF
cdr3_nt: TGCGCCAGCAGACAACCCGGGAGGGCCTTCCCTGAGCAGTTCTTC